These 25 T cell receptor beta chains share one sample of origin, sequenced in a study of T cell responses to AZD1222 COVID-19 vaccine. Sequenced by immunoSEQ multiplex PCR; TCRdb stores in-frame clones only, minus some. The sample lists about 150,000 clones; roughly nine tenths were seen once. The specimen comprised peripheral blood, sampled 28 days after the second AZD1222 dose. The receptors were sampled from an adult who received the AZD1222 COVID-19 vaccine.

The rearrangement uses TRBV3-1 (or the pseudogene TRBV3-2) and TRBJ2-3; D uncertain. Germline lookup yields CDR1 LGHDT and CDR2 YNNKEL (reference sequence). The CDR3 consists of 15 residues. Trimming cost V 1 base and J 5 bases, with 13 bases left between them. The CDR3 DNA reads as TGTGCCAGCAGCCAAGTGGTCAGTTCCATAGATACGCAGTATTTT. Translating gives CASSQVVSSIDTQYF.

The gene calls are TRBV9 and TRBJ2-3, with TRBD2 as a possible D gene (7 bases). In germline, CDR1 is SGDLS, CDR2 YYNGEE. The CDR3 covers 15 residues. Trimming removed 3 bases at V and 1 base at J, with 12 bases between. The CDR3 here is CASSGAGAGTDTQYF. In DNA, the CDR3 is TGTGCCAGCAGCGGCGCGGGGGCGGGCACAGATACGCAGTATTTT. The full variable domain, in which reference TRBV9 and TRBJ2-3 provide the parts outside the CDR3, is DSGVTQTPKHLITATGQRVTLRCSPRSGDLSVYWYQQSLDQGLQFLIQYYNGEERAKGNILERFSAQQFPDLHSELNLSSLELGDSALYFCASSGAGAGTDTQYFGPGTRLTVL.

The chain joins TRBV12-3 or TRBV12-4 to TRBJ2-7; tentatively, D is TRBD1 (6 bases). V lost 5 bases to trimming and J lost 1 base, with 9 bases between them. The CDR3 loop spans 13 amino acids. The CDR3 DNA is TGTGCCAGCAGTCCAGGGGAGTCCTACGAGCAGTACTTC. Translating it yields CASSPGESYEQYF.

V usage is TRBV5-5 and J usage is TRBJ2-7, with TRBD2 matching over 13 bases. This CDR3 spans 15 amino acids. The V segment lost 4 bases and the J segment 4 bases; nucleotides outside the gene matches: 5. Per the germline V gene, CDR1 is SGHKS and CDR2 is YYEKEE (reference sequence). Written as DNA, the CDR3 is TGTGCCAGCAGCCGGGGACTAGCGGGGCCTTACGAGCAGTACTTC. Amino acid sequence: CASSRGLAGPYEQYF.

J is TRBJ1-2 and V is TRBV27; weak D call: TRBD1 (6 bases). This CDR3 is built from 15 residues. Between the trimmed V and J ends, which lost 5 bases and 4 bases, there was a span of 17 bases. Germline assignment: CDR1 MNHEY and CDR2 SMNVEV (reference sequence). The CDR3 loop reads CASSPATGLGYGYTF. The CDR3 DNA reads as TGTGCCAGCAGTCCCGCGACAGGTTTAGGCTATGGCTACACCTTC.

The chain is built from TRBV4-3 and TRBJ1-1; D perhaps matches TRBD1 (5 bases). CDR1 LGHNA and CDR2 YSLEER come from the germline V gene. CDR3 length equals 14 residues. The V end was cut by 4 bases, the J end by 6 bases, with 15 bases between. This CDR3 is CASSPRAGAPEAFF. CDR3 DNA: TGCGCCAGCAGCCCCCGGGCCGGGGCCCCTGAAGCTTTCTTT.

The chain joins TRBV7-2 to TRBJ2-5; D remains unclear. The CDR3 covers 15 residues. Between the trimmed V and J ends, which lost 2 bases and 4 bases, there was a span of 14 bases. Germline assignment: CDR1 SGHTA and CDR2 FQGNSA. The CDR3 reads CASSLQLIGGETQYF. CDR3 nucleotides: TGTGCCAGCAGCTTACAGTTGATTGGCGGAGAGACCCAGTACTTC.

The CDR3, as DNA: TGTGCCAGCAGTTACTCCGGTGGGGCTAACTATGGCTACACCTTC. Protein sequence: CASSYSGGANYGYTF. This chain links TRBV6-6 with TRBJ1-2, with D unclear. Trimming stripped 0 bases from V and 0 bases from J, with 8 bases between. CDR1 and CDR2 (germline): MNHNY, SVGAGI (reference sequence). CDR3 length equals 15 residues.

The V call is TRBV6-4, the J call TRBJ2-3, with 8 bases fitting TRBD2. CDR3 size: 15 residues. The V segment lost 3 bases and the J segment 2 bases; nucleotides outside the gene matches: 4. Germline-derived CDR1 and CDR2 are MRHNA and SNTAGT. This chain's CDR3 is CASSDTSGITDTQYF. The CDR3 nucleotides are TGTGCCAGCAGTGATACTAGCGGCATCACAGATACGCAGTATTTT.

Points on this clone: One end of the junction is discordant with germline, which a read error may explain. The chain employs TRBV7-7 and TRBJ2-2; TRBD2 agrees at 9 bases. CDR3 length equals 16 residues. From germline, CDR1 is SSHAT and CDR2 FNYEAQ (reference sequence). DNA for the CDR3: TGTGCTAGCAGCTTACGACTAGCGGCGAACACCGGGGAGCTGTTTTTT. Translation: CASSLRLAANTGELFF.

The chain employs TRBV18 and TRBJ2-5, with 7 bases matching TRBD2. CDR3 length: 15 amino acids. Trimming at V came to 5 bases and at J to 2 bases, leaving 8 bases not matched to a gene. Germline values: CDR1 KGHSH, CDR2 LQKENI. The CDR3 DNA sequence: TGTGCCAGCTCATCAGCGGGGAGTCTGCAAGAGACCCAGTACTTC. Translated: CASSSAGSLQETQYF.

The chain joins TRBV7-3 to TRBJ2-1; D is unclear. The CDR3 sequence is 15 residues long. Germline loops: CDR1 SGHTA, CDR2 FQGTGA. The ends were cut back, 1 base at V and 5 bases at J, with 12 bases in the middle. CDR3 in DNA: TGTGCCAGCAGCTTAAGTTCACTACCGAACAATGAGCAGTTCTTC. Translating gives CASSLSSLPNNEQFF.

The J gene is TRBJ1-2, the V gene TRBV14; no reliable D call. CDR1 is SGHDN and CDR2 is FVKESK in the germline V gene. Trimming removed 0 bases from V and 2 bases from J, with 7 bases in between. This CDR3 is built from 14 residues. The CDR3 loop is CASSQDARNYGYTF. Written as DNA, the CDR3 is TGTGCCAGCAGCCAAGATGCCAGAAACTATGGCTACACCTTC.

The chain employs TRBV4-3 and TRBJ2-1; 7 bases are shared with TRBD2. J lost 5 bases, V lost 0 bases, and 4 bases had no gene match. Germline V gene lookup returns CDR1 LGHNA and CDR2 YSLEER. The CDR3 totals 15 residues. This chain's CDR3 is CASSQDWLADNEQFF. In DNA form, the CDR3 reads TGCGCCAGCAGCCAAGATTGGCTAGCGGACAATGAGCAGTTCTTC.

V gene TRBV28 combines with J gene TRBJ1-1; 7 nucleotides match TRBD1. The CDR3 sequence is 13 residues long. Losses at the gene ends were 2 bases for V and 4 bases for J; bases not matched to a gene: 1. In germline, CDR1 is MDHEN, CDR2 SYDVKM. The CDR3 DNA reads TGTGCCAGCAGTTTAGACAGGGTCACTGAAGCTTTCTTT. Amino acid sequence: CASSLDRVTEAFF.

The J gene is TRBJ1-1, the V gene TRBV30; no clear D gene. The length of the CDR3 is 11 residues. Germline assignment: CDR1 GTSNPN and CDR2 SVGIG (reference sequence). The V gene lost 8 bases and the J gene lost 11 bases, with 18 bases spanning the gap. CDR3 protein: CALSGLGRAFF. In DNA, the CDR3 is TGTGCCCTTAGTGGTTTGGGCCGGGCTTTCTTT.

V is TRBV5-1 and J is TRBJ1-6; D unresolved. The CDR3 has 9 residues. Trimming stripped 5 bases from V and 18 bases from J, with 9 bases between. CDR1 and CDR2 from the germline V gene are SGHRS and YFSETQ. The CDR3 DNA sequence: TGCGCCAGCAGTTCCCCGCCCCACTTT. Residues: CASSSPPHF.

V gene TRBV2 combines with J gene TRBJ1-1; a possible D gene is TRBD1 (5 bases). Germline V gene data show CDR1 as SNHLY and CDR2 as FYNNEI. V was pared by 5 bases and J by 5 bases, with 12 bases between. The CDR3 sequence is 13 residues long. The DNA of the CDR3 is TGTGCCAGCAGTCGGGACCGGGAAACTGAAGCTTTCTTT. It encodes CASSRDRETEAFF. The full variable domain, rest sourced from reference TRBV2 and TRBJ1-1, is EPEVTQTPSHQVTQMGQEVILRCVPISNHLYFYWYRQILGQKVEFLVSFYNNEISEKSEIFDDQFSVERPDGSNFTLKIRSTKLEDSAMYFCASSRDRETEAFFGQGTRLTVV.

V is TRBV30 and J is TRBJ1-2; D is undetermined. The CDR3 runs 17 residues. V dropped 0 bases and J dropped 6 bases, with 23 bases sitting between them. Per germline, CDR1 GTSNPN and CDR2 SVGIG (reference sequence). CDR3 region: CAWSVLVSHLSSDGYTF. For the CDR3, the DNA is TGTGCCTGGAGTGTACTGGTCAGTCACCTATCTTCGGATGGCTACACCTTC.

The V and J genes are TRBV12-3 or TRBV12-4 and TRBJ1-1, with D tentatively TRBD1 (6 bases). Trimming left V 4 bases short and J 5 bases short, with 11 bases between. CDR3 size: 13 residues. The CDR3 DNA is TGTGCCAGCAGTTCAGGGGTTCGGACTGAAGCTTTCTTT. Its translation: CASSSGVRTEAFF.

The rearrangement joins TRBV5-1 to TRBJ1-1; a weak D match, TRBD1 (5 bases). Germline lookup yields CDR1 SGHRS and CDR2 YFSETQ. V was trimmed by 0 bases and J by 4 bases, leaving 7 bases between them. The CDR3 covers 13 residues. CDR3 protein: CASSLAGTTEAFF. DNA for the CDR3: TGCGCCAGCAGCTTGGCGGGGACCACTGAAGCTTTCTTT.

V and J are TRBV2 and TRBJ1-1, with a tentative D call TRBD1 (5 bases). Germline V gene lookup returns CDR1 SNHLY and CDR2 FYNNEI. V lost 3 bases to trimming and J lost 4 bases, with 9 bases between them. CDR3 length equals 13 residues. The chain's CDR3 is CASSDSGGTEAFF. CDR3 in DNA: TGTGCCAGCAGTGACTCCGGGGGCACTGAAGCTTTCTTT. Based on the CDR3 plus reference TRBV2 and TRBJ1-1, the full variable domain is EPEVTQTPSHQVTQMGQEVILRCVPISNHLYFYWYRQILGQKVEFLVSFYNNEISEKSEIFDDQFSVERPDGSNFTLKIRSTKLEDSAMYFCASSDSGGTEAFFGQGTRLTVV.

This clone showed up just a few times. CDR3 loop: CASRPADRAANYGYTF. In nucleotides, the CDR3 is TGTGCCAGCAGACCCGCCGACAGGGCAGCTAACTATGGCTACACCTTC. The chain recombines TRBV7-9 with TRBJ1-2, with 7 nucleotides matching TRBD1. This CDR3 comprises 16 residues. Germline V gene lookup returns CDR1 SEHNR and CDR2 FQNEAQ (reference sequence). V shed 6 bases and J 0 bases; nucleotides not matched to a gene: 10.

The CDR3 is CASSPTPDLIYGYTF. The DNA for the CDR3 is TGTGCCAGCAGCCCAACCCCTGACCTTATATATGGCTACACCTTC. J is TRBJ1-2 and V is TRBV14; D ambiguous. CDR3 length: 15 amino acids. Germline V CDR1 and CDR2: SGHDN, FVKESK. V shed 4 bases and J shed 5 bases, with 17 bases lying between them.

The chain carries TRBV7-6 and TRBJ2-7, with a tentative D call TRBD2 (5 bases). Germline CDR1 and CDR2: SGHVS and FNYEAQ. With 5 bases removed from V and 3 bases from J, the gap between germline ends came to 14 bases. The CDR3 spans 14 residues. The CDR3 reads CASSLSRGNYEQYF. The CDR3 DNA sequence: TGTGCCAGCAGCCTCAGCCGGGGAAACTACGAGCAGTACTTC.